These 10 T cell receptor beta chains were sequenced from one sample in a study of cytomegalovirus exposure and HLA in healthy donors (dated by TCRdb to about 2017). Libraries came from the immunoSEQ multiplex PCR assay. This is the immuneACCESS table as TCRdb keeps it, with only in-frame sequences that have V and J called. A part of the clones is gone; compared with another copy, unresolved V genes explain less than half, and the rest is unexplained. This sample is represented by 50,000 to 65,000 clones; around nine tenths of them were singletons. Of the sample, roughly 8% is held by the ten largest clones. Sequenced material: PBMCs. These receptor sequences come from a young woman in good health and CMV-seropositive.

This clone has just one count. The J gene is TRBJ1-4, the V gene TRBV15; unclear D gene. V was cut by 2 bases and J by 3 bases, with 13 bases left in between. Germline V lookup: CDR1 LNHNV, CDR2 YYDKDF (reference sequence). The length of the CDR3 is 16 residues. The DNA for the CDR3 is TGTGCCACCAGCAGAATTAACAGAAGTCCTAATGAAAAACTGTTTTTT. This codes for CATSRINRSPNEKLFF.

The sample holds a few counts of this clone. The rearrangement joins TRBV25-1 to TRBJ1-3, with D perhaps TRBD1 (6 bases). CDR1 and CDR2 (germline): MGHDK, SYGVNS. Trimming stripped 4 bases from V and 5 bases from J, with 18 bases between. CDR3 size: 16 residues. CDR3 region: CASSVLGGQLRNTIYF. The CDR3 DNA follows: TGTGCCAGCAGTGTACTGGGGGGGCAGTTAAGAAACACCATATATTTT. The full variable domain, with the rest looked up from reference TRBV25-1 and TRBJ1-3, is EADIYQTPRYLVIGTGKKITLECSQTMGHDKMYWYQQDPGMELHLIHYSYGVNSTEKGDLSSESTVSRIRTEHFPLTLESARPSHTSQYLCASSVLGGQLRNTIYFGEGSWLTVV.

This chain uses TRBV4-1 with TRBJ1-4, with D tentatively TRBD1 (6 bases). The CDR3 is 16 amino acids. The ends were cut back, 4 bases at V and 7 bases at J, with 19 bases in the middle. Germline V gene lookup returns CDR1 MGHRA and CDR2 YSYEKL. CDR3 in amino acids: CASSPPPRGGGEKLFF. DNA of the CDR3: TGCGCCAGCAGCCCCCCTCCTCGGGGGGGCGGTGAAAAACTGTTTTTT.

The chain employs TRBV11-3 and TRBJ2-2, with TRBD2 matching 11 bases. The CDR3 is 16 residues long. Germline loops: CDR1 SGHNT, CDR2 YENEEA. V shed 5 bases, J shed 7 bases, and the junction held 9 bases outside the gene matches. CDR3 DNA sequence: TGTGCCAGCAGCAAGGAGCTAGCGGGGGGTCGCGGGGAGCTGTTTTTT. Amino acid sequence: CASSKELAGGRGELFF.

The gene calls are TRBV9 and TRBJ1-3, with D tentatively TRBD1 (5 bases). V lost 0 bases to trimming and J lost 2 bases, with 9 bases between them. CDR1 and CDR2 (germline): SGDLS, YYNGEE. The length of the CDR3 is 15 residues. The CDR3 coding sequence is TGTGCCAGCAGCGTAGCAGGGAATCCTGGAAACACCATATATTTT. Residues: CASSVAGNPGNTIYF.

The rearrangement joins TRBV11-3 to TRBJ2-3, with TRBD2 matching 16 bases. The CDR3 is 14 residues long. V was clipped by 4 bases and J by 13 bases; unmatched bases: 5. Per the germline V gene, CDR1 is SGHNT and CDR2 is YENEEA. The CDR3 protein is CASSSGLAGGQEYF. The CDR3, as DNA: TGTGCCAGCAGCTCGGGACTAGCGGGGGGGCAAGAGTATTTT. Combining the CDR3 with reference TRBV11-3 and TRBJ2-3 gives the whole variable domain EAGVVQSPRYKIIEKKQPVAFWCNPISGHNTLYWYLQNLGQGPELLIRYENEEAVDDSQLPKDRFSAERLKGVDSTLKIQPAELGDSAVYLCASSSGLAGGQEYFGPGTRLTVL.

This sequence joins TRBV29-1 and TRBJ1-1, with a weak D call TRBD1 (5 bases). The CDR3 runs 14 residues. The V end lost 1 base, the J end lost 0 bases, and 9 bases lay between the germline ends. CDR1 is SQVTM and CDR2 is ANQGSEA in the germline V gene. As DNA, the CDR3 is TGCAGCGTTGAAGCCCAGGGAATGAACACTGAAGCTTTCTTT. Amino acids: CSVEAQGMNTEAFF.

This clone has just one count. The chain uses TRBV9 and TRBJ1-6; 7 bases are a match to TRBD1. J gave up 7 bases and V 5 bases, and 3 bases lay outside the gene matches. CDR3 length: 13 amino acids. Germline loops: CDR1 SGDLS, CDR2 YYNGEE. CDR3 nucleotides: TGTGCCAGCAGGGGACAGACCAATTCACCCCTCCACTTT. It encodes CASRGQTNSPLHF.

The CDR3 DNA is TGTGCCAGCAGCCCCTGGGACAGGGCTAATGAAAAACTGTTTTTT. It specifies CASSPWDRANEKLFF. This chain connects TRBV11-2 to TRBJ1-4; 9 nucleotides line up with TRBD1. The CDR3 extends over 15 amino acids. Losses at the gene ends were 5 bases for V and 3 bases for J; bases not matched to a gene: 4. Germline-derived CDR1 and CDR2 are SGHAT and FQNNGV. Filled out from reference TRBV11-2 and TRBJ1-4, the complete variable domain reads EAGVAQSPRYKIIEKRQSVAFWCNPISGHATLYWYQQILGQGPKLLIQFQNNGVVDDSQLPKDRFSAERLKGVDSTLKIQPAKLEDSAVYLCASSPWDRANEKLFFGSGTQLSVL.

The chain links TRBV10-3 to TRBJ1-6; 7 bases match TRBD1. Germline assignment: CDR1 ENHRY and CDR2 SYGVKD. The CDR3 runs to 16 residues. J gave up 6 bases and V 3 bases, and 8 bases lay outside the gene matches. The CDR3 loop reads CAISDKTGVGNSPLHF. The CDR3 DNA is TGTGCCATCAGTGATAAAACAGGGGTGGGTAATTCACCCCTCCACTTT.